This T cell receptor beta chain was obtained from a study of shared clonotypes between healthy human individuals. CDR1 is SGHRS and CDR2 is YFSETQ in the germline V gene. V shed 0 bases and J 4 bases; nucleotides not matched to a gene: 10. This CDR3 contains 17 residues. Here immunoSEQ multiplex PCR was the method, and the copy in TCRdb shows in-frame clones only, minus some. The table records 950,000 to 1,300,000 clones, roughly 75% of them present only once. The receptor comes from a man in his late teens or twenties in good health. Sequenced input: memory CD4+ T cells sorted from blood. The subset was: CD45RA-negative fraction. The chain uses TRBV5-1 and TRBJ1-2; 9 bases are a match to TRBD1. DNA for the CDR3: TGCGCCAGCAGCTTGGAGGGGACAGGGAGCGTTTTCTATGGCTACACCTTC. Protein product: CASSLEGTGSVFYGYTF.